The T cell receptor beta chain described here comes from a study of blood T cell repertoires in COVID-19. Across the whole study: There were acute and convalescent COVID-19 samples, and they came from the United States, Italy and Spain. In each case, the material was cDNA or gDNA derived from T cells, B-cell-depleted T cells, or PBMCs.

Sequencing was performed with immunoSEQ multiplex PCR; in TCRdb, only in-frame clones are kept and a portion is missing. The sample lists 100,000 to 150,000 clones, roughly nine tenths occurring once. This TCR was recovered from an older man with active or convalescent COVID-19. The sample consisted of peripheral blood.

The CDR3 protein is CASSLSRADTQYF. The CDR3 DNA reads as TGTGCCAGCAGTTTATCGAGAGCAGATACGCAGTATTTT. The chain joins TRBV12-3 or TRBV12-4 to TRBJ2-3; D not certain. The length of the CDR3 is 13 residues. V gave up 2 bases and J gave up 4 bases, with 7 bases separating them.